Listed here are 20 T cell receptor beta chains from one sample, sequenced in a study of read filtering for tumor transcriptome and immune sequencing. From 300 to 400 ng of RNA, a library with molecular barcoded alpha/delta and beta/gamma adaptors was made. MiXCR, run by TCRdb on the reads, gives a single entry per CDR3 protein. This sample has roughly 90,000 distinct CDR3 sequences, with roughly 21% found just once. The sequenced sample was a population of CD138-negative cells sorted from bone marrow. The receptors stem from a donor aged 40 or older with multiple myeloma.

This clonotype was seen repeatedly, ten times or more. The chain couples TRBV9 to TRBJ2-1; no reliable D call. There are 15 residues in the CDR3. Germline V gene lookup returns CDR1 SGDLS and CDR2 YYNGEE. Trimming cost V 0 bases and J 7 bases, with 14 bases left between them. The CDR3: CASSVVAVGVNEQFF. As DNA, the CDR3 is TGTGCCAGCAGCGTAGTAGCCGTTGGGGTAAATGAGCAGTTCTTC.

V usage is TRBV6-6 and J usage is TRBJ1-4, with D unresolved. The germline V gene encodes CDR1 MNHNY and CDR2 SVGAGI (reference sequence). The length of the CDR3 is 17 residues. The germline V and J ends were trimmed by 1 base and 2 bases, with 14 bases remaining between them. The chain's CDR3 is CASSYLVVDVTNEKLFF. CDR3 coding DNA: TGTGCCAGCAGTTACTTGGTAGTCGATGTGACTAATGAAAAACTGTTTTTT.

As to this clonotype: A much larger clone differs from this one at a single base, so this may be a read error. V is TRBV28 and J is TRBJ2-1; D call uncertain. Trimming left V 5 bases short and J 5 bases short, with 10 bases between. From germline, CDR1 is MDHEN and CDR2 SYDVKM. This CDR3 has 13 residues. The CDR3 region is CASSEIANNEQFF. CDR3 DNA sequence: TGTGCCAGCAGTGAGATCGCCAACAATGAGCAGTTCTTC.

This chain uses TRBV6-1 with TRBJ1-1; D gene uncertain. Trimming removed 5 bases from V and 3 bases from J, with 16 bases in between. Germline V gene lookup returns CDR1 MNHNS and CDR2 SASEGT. The CDR3 extends over 15 amino acids. DNA of the CDR3: TGTGCCAGCAGTTCCCAACGGACCGTGGACACTGAAGCTTTCTTT. Translation gives CASSSQRTVDTEAFF.

This clonotype was seen repeatedly, ten times or more. The chain recombines TRBV5-1 with TRBJ2-7, with 8 bases that match TRBD2. The J segment lost 3 bases and the V segment lost 4 bases, leaving 9 bases of the junction unmatched. The CDR3 extends over 15 amino acids. Germline V CDR1 and CDR2: SGHRS, YFSETQ. The CDR3 DNA follows: TGCGCCAGCAGCCCCGGAGCGGGGGCGGTCTACGAGCAGTACTTC. It encodes CASSPGAGAVYEQYF. Drawing the rest from reference TRBV5-1 and TRBJ2-7, the complete variable domain is KAGVTQTPRYLIKTRGQQVTLSCSPISGHRSVSWYQQTPGQGLQFLFEYFSETQRNKGNFPGRFSGRQFSNSRSEMNVSTLELGDSALYLCASSPGAGAVYEQYFGPGTRLTVT.

The sample holds many counts of this clonotype. The chain recombines TRBV29-1 with TRBJ1-2, with 7 bases aligning to TRBD1. V gave up 5 bases and J gave up 8 bases; unmatched junction bases: 11. Germline values: CDR1 SQVTM, CDR2 ANQGSEA. The CDR3 is 13 residues long. The CDR3 bases are TGCAGCGTTCACATGACAGGGTTTAGAGGCTACACCTTC. Residues: CSVHMTGFRGYTF.

This clonotype was counted only a few times. The chain couples TRBV28 to TRBJ2-2, with 7 bases matching TRBD2. Germline V gene data show CDR1 as MDHEN and CDR2 as SYDVKM. V lost 8 bases, J lost 0 bases, and 6 bases stayed unmatched. There are 15 residues in the CDR3. The CDR3 DNA reads as TGTGCCAGCCAACTGGGGGGGGCGAACACCGGGGAGCTGTTTTTT. Translation: CASQLGGANTGELFF. The whole variable domain, remainder taken from reference TRBV28 and TRBJ2-2, is DVKVTQSSRYLVKRTGEKVFLECVQDMDHENMFWYRQDPGLGLRLIYFSYDVKMKEKGDIPEGYSVSREKKERFSLILESASTNQTSMYLCASQLGGANTGELFFGEGSRLTVL.

The sample holds a few counts of this clonotype. A far larger clone lies a single base away; this is likely a read error. The chain recombines TRBV12-3 or TRBV12-4 with TRBJ2-1, with a tentative D call TRBD2 (6 bases). The length of the CDR3 is 16 residues. CDR3: CASSLEPGLPYNEHFF. The CDR3 DNA reads TGTGCCAGCAGTTTAGAGCCGGGACTGCCCTACAATGAGCATTTCTTC.

This clonotype was counted many times. The genes are TRBV7-2 and TRBJ2-5; perhaps TRBD1 as D (5 bases). V lost 4 bases to trimming and J lost 2 bases, with 8 bases between them. Germline CDR1 SGHTA, CDR2 FQGNSA. The CDR3 consists of 13 residues. The DNA of the CDR3 is TGTGCCAGCAGCTGGGGCGTACAAGAGACCCAGTACTTC. Translating gives CASSWGVQETQYF.

The genes are TRBV7-8 and TRBJ1-5; weak D call: TRBD1 (6 bases). CDR3 length equals 17 residues. With 2 bases removed from V and 4 bases from J, the gap between germline ends came to 18 bases. CDR1 is SGHVS, CDR2 FQNEAQ, per germline. DNA for the CDR3: TGTGCCAGCAGCTTACGGGTCAGGGGTCTACCTAATCAGCCCCAGCATTTT. Translating gives CASSLRVRGLPNQPQHF.

In its sample, this clonotype was seen many times. This chain links TRBV12-3 or TRBV12-4 with TRBJ1-2; D uncertain. The V end was cut by 2 bases, the J end by 8 bases, with 15 bases between. The CDR3 contains 14 residues. The CDR3 DNA reads TGTGCCAGCAGTTTAAATGATGGGCGATTGGGCTACACCTTC. Translation gives CASSLNDGRLGYTF.

The table lists this clonotype with many counts. The chain couples TRBV7-9 to TRBJ1-1; D is undetermined. Deletions cut 5 bases from V and 1 base from J, with 8 bases between. The V gene's germline CDR1 is SEHNR and CDR2 FQNEAQ (reference sequence). This CDR3 spans 13 amino acids. The CDR3 loop is CASSPPSNTEAFF. CDR3 DNA sequence: TGTGCCAGCAGCCCACCTTCGAACACTGAAGCTTTCTTT.

This chain uses TRBV24-1 with TRBJ2-5; TRBD2 agrees at 9 bases. CDR1 and CDR2 (germline): KGHDR, SFDVKD. The CDR3 loop spans 14 amino acids. Losses at the gene ends were 6 bases for V and 3 bases for J; bases not matched to a gene: 4. CDR3 sequence reads: CATSRSSGEETQYF. The CDR3 DNA is TGTGCCACCAGTAGATCTAGCGGGGAAGAGACCCAGTACTTC.

The chain couples TRBV2 to TRBJ1-5; 9 nucleotides line up with TRBD1. Germline trimming cut 4 bases from V and 3 bases from J; bases unmatched to any gene: 4. The CDR3 spans 15 residues. Germline V lookup: CDR1 SNHLY, CDR2 FYNNEI. CDR3 sequence reads: CASSGQGVINQPQHF. The CDR3 DNA follows: TGTGCCAGCAGTGGACAGGGGGTGATCAATCAGCCCCAGCATTTT.

This clonotype was recorded many times. This chain joins TRBV5-1 and TRBJ2-5, with D possibly matching TRBD1 (6 bases). Between the trimmed V and J ends, which lost 3 bases and 3 bases, there was a span of 15 bases. Looked up from germline, CDR1 is SGHRS and CDR2 is YFSETQ. The CDR3 contains 15 residues. CDR3 bases: TGCGCCAGCAGCTCGGCAGGGACATCAGAAGAGACCCAGTACTTC. The encoded protein is CASSSAGTSEETQYF.

This chain connects TRBV5-1 to TRBJ2-7, with a weak D call TRBD2 (6 bases). This CDR3 contains 13 residues. V dropped 5 bases and J dropped 3 bases, with 12 bases sitting between them. Germline lookup yields CDR1 SGHRS and CDR2 YFSETQ. CDR3 nucleotides: TGCGCCAGCAGGAGGGACTCTCTCTACGAGCAGTACTTC. Translating gives CASRRDSLYEQYF.

Many counts were recorded for this clonotype. The chain is built from TRBV3-1 and TRBJ2-5; TRBD2 aligns across 10 bases. Trimming cost V 2 bases and J 7 bases; bases outside gene matches: 7. CDR1 is LGHDT and CDR2 is YNNKEL in the germline V gene (reference sequence). This CDR3 spans 15 amino acids. The CDR3 DNA reads as TGTGCCAGCAGCCAAACAAGCGGGGGGGCCGGGACCCAGTACTTC. As protein: CASSQTSGGAGTQYF.

The sample holds many counts of this clonotype. The chain links TRBV9 to TRBJ2-5, with TRBD2 identical over 12 bases. Germline trimming cut 4 bases from V and 4 bases from J; bases unmatched to any gene: 5. The germline V gene has CDR1 SGDLS and CDR2 YYNGEE. This CDR3 comprises 15 residues. CDR3 region: CASSWTSGAGETQYF. The CDR3 nucleotides read TGTGCCAGCAGCTGGACTAGCGGGGCGGGAGAGACCCAGTACTTC.

This clonotype has a count of ten or more. The V gene is TRBV12-5, the J gene TRBJ2-5, with TRBD1 matching over 7 bases. CDR3 length equals 14 residues. CDR1 is LGHNT and CDR2 is FRNRAP in the germline V gene. Trimming removed 5 bases from V and 0 bases from J; junction bases left unmatched: 3. CDR3 loop: CASGPGTDQETQYF. The CDR3 DNA follows: TGTGCTAGTGGTCCCGGGACAGACCAAGAGACCCAGTACTTC.

At least ten counts were recorded for this clonotype. The CDR3 region is CASSIRGRGDTQYF. CDR3 DNA: TGTGCCAGCTCGATAAGGGGGCGAGGGGATACGCAGTATTTT. The chain links TRBV27 to TRBJ2-3; 7 nucleotides align to TRBD1. Germline assignment: CDR1 MNHEY and CDR2 SMNVEV (reference sequence). This CDR3 has 14 amino acids. V was clipped by 8 bases and J by 6 bases; unmatched bases: 11.